The entry below gives a single T cell receptor beta chain sequence along with its context. This entry belongs to a study of chemoradiotherapy in HPV16-positive cancers. Study details: Candidate HPV-specific clones and shared TCR motifs came from two HPV16-positive patients.

Sequencing was performed with immunoSEQ multiplex PCR; in TCRdb, only in-frame clones are kept and a portion is missing. The sample lists over 13,000 clones; 60% to 85% were seen once. Sample collection occurred from a patient who underwent chemoradiotherapy. The clonotype comes from a human donor with HPV-associated anogenital cancer.

The CDR3 nucleotides are TGTGCCTGGGGACGTCCCGACAGACGCAATCAGCCCCAGCATTTT. Amino acid sequence: CAWGRPDRRNQPQHF. V and J are TRBV30 and TRBJ1-5; TRBD1 might be the D (5 bases). The germline gives CDR1 GTSNPN, CDR2 SVGIG (reference sequence). V lost 5 bases and J lost 2, with 16 bases in between. CDR3 length: 15 amino acids. Combining the CDR3 with reference TRBV30 and TRBJ1-5 gives the whole variable domain SQTIHQWPATLVQPVGSPLSLECTVEGTSNPNLYWYRQAAGRGLQLLFYSVGIGQISSEVPQNLSASRPQDRQFILSSKKLLLSDSGFYLCAWGRPDRRNQPQHFGDGTRLSIL.